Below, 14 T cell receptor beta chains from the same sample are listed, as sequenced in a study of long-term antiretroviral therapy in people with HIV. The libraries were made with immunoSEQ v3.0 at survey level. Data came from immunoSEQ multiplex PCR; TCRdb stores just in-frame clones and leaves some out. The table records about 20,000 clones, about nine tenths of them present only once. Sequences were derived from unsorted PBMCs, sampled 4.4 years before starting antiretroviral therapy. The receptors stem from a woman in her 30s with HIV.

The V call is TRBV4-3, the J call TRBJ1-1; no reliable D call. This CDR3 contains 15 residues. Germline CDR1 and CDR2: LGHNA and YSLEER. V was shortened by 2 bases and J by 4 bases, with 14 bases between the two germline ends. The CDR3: CASSQLAGVATEAFF. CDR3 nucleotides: TGCGCCAGCAGCCAACTAGCCGGGGTTGCCACTGAAGCTTTCTTT.

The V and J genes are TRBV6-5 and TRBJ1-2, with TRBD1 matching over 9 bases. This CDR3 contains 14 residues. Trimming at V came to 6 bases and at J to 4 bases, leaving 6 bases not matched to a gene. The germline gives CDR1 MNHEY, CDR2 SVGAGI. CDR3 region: CASRRTGEGYGYTF. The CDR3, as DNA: TGTGCCAGCAGAAGGACAGGGGAGGGCTATGGCTACACCTTC.

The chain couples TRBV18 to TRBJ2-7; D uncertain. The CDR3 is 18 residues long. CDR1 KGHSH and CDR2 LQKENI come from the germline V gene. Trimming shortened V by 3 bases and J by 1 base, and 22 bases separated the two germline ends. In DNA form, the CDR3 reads TGTGCCAGCTCACCTCCTTTCAGTAGCATAGGCCAGTCCTACGAGCAGTACTTC. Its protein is CASSPPFSSIGQSYEQYF.

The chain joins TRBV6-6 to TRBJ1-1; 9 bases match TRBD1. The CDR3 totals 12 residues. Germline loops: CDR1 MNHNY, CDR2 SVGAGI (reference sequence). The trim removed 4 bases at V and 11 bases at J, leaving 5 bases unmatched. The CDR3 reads CASSSLDRGAFF. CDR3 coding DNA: TGTGCCAGCAGTTCGCTGGACAGGGGCGCTTTCTTT.

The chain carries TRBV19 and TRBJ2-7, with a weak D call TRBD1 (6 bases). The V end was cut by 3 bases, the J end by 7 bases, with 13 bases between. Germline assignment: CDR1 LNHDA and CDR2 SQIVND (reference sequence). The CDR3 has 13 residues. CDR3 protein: CASSMKLGTEQYF. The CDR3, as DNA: TGTGCCAGTAGTATGAAGTTAGGGACAGAGCAGTACTTC.

CDR3 residues: CASSLAIGRRNEKLFF. The CDR3 DNA reads as TGTGCCAGCAGCTTAGCGATCGGCCGGCGAAATGAAAAACTGTTTTTT. V is TRBV7-9 and J is TRBJ1-4, with D uncertain. This CDR3 is built from 16 residues. The germline V and J ends were trimmed by 0 bases and 5 bases, with 13 bases remaining between them. CDR1 is SEHNR, CDR2 FQNEAQ, per germline (reference sequence).

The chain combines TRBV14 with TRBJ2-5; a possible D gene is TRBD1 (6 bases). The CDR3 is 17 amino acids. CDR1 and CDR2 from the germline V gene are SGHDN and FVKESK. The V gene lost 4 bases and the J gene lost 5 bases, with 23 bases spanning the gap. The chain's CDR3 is CASSPWVRGSSVETQYF. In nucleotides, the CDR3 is TGTGCCAGCAGCCCCTGGGTAAGGGGGAGCAGTGTGGAGACCCAGTACTTC.

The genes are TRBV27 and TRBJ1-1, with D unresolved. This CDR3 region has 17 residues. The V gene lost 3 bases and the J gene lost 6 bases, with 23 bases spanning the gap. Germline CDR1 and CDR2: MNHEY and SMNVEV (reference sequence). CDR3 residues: CASSFNPGQAGFPEAFF. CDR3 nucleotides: TGTGCCAGCAGTTTCAACCCCGGGCAGGCGGGGTTCCCTGAAGCTTTCTTT.

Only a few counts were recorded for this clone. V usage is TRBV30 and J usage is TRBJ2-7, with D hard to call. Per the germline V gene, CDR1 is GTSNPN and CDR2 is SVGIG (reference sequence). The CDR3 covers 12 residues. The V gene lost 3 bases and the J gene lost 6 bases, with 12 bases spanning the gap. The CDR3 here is CAWRFQLGEQYF. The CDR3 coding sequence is TGTGCCTGGAGATTTCAGCTCGGCGAGCAGTACTTC.

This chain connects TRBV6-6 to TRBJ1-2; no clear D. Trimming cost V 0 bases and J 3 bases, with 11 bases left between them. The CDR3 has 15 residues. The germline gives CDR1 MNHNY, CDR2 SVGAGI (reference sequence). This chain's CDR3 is CASSYSRWLDYGYTF. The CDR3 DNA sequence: TGTGCCAGCAGTTACTCTCGATGGTTGGACTATGGCTACACCTTC.

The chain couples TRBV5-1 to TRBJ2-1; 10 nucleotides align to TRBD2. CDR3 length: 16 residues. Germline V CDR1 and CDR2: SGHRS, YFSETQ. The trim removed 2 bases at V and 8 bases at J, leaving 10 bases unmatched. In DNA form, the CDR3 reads TGCGCCAGCAGCTTCTTAGCGGGGGGAATTAGTGATGAGCAGTTCTTC. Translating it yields CASSFLAGGISDEQFF.

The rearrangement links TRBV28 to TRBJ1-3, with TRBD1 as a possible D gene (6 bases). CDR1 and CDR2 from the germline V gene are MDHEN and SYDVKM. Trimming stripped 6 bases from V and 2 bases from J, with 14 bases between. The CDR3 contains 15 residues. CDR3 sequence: CASRFGGGAGNTIYF. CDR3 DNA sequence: TGTGCCAGCAGATTCGGGGGGGGCGCTGGAAACACCATATATTTT.

CDR3 sequence (DNA): TGTGCCAGCAGCCAAAAGGTCAGGGGGCCGAACATGAACACTGAAGCTTTCTTT. Translating it yields CASSQKVRGPNMNTEAFF. V is TRBV21-1 and J is TRBJ1-1; whether TRBD1, the table's D call, matches the DNA was not checked. TRBV21-1 counts as a pseudogene. The CDR3 length is 18 residues.

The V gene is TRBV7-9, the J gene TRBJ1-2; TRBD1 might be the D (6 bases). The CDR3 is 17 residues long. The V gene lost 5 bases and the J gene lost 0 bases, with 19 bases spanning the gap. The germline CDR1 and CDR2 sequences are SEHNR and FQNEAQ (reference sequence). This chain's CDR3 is CASSPLTGDKTNYGYTF. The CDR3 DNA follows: TGTGCCAGCAGCCCCCTAACCGGGGACAAAACTAACTATGGCTACACCTTC.